The entry that follows covers one T cell receptor (beta chain) sequence. The record originates from a study of OX40 agonist ivuxolimab in advanced cancers. Germline V gene lookup returns CDR1 LGHNT and CDR2 FRNRAP. Trimming stripped 5 bases from V and 2 bases from J, with 11 bases between. This CDR3 has 14 amino acids. Repertoires were generated with immunoSEQ multiplex PCR, while TCRdb's copy carries only in-frame clones and drops some. This table has tens of thousands of clones, 65% to 90% appearing once. The rearrangement joins TRBV12-5 to TRBJ2-3; D is possibly TRBD2 (7 bases). The receptor was isolated from an adult with an advanced solid tumor such as melanoma, head and neck, liver or kidney cancer. The sample in question was CD4+ or CD8+ T cells sorted from blood, obtained in a trial of the OX40 agonist ivuxolimab. The CDR3 protein is CASGRGGDTDTQYF. The CDR3 DNA reads as TGTGCTAGTGGTAGGGGGGGGGACACAGATACGCAGTATTTT.